These T cell receptor beta chains were read from a single sample in a study of blood T cell repertoires in COVID-19. Repertoires were generated with immunoSEQ multiplex PCR, while TCRdb's copy carries only in-frame clones and drops some. This table has over 120,000 clones, about 89% appearing once. Material for sequencing was PBMCs or T cells enriched from blood (not recorded which). Source of these receptors: a man aged 55-75 years who had recovered from COVID-19. Each CDR3 is given with its conserved first and last residue. A D gene is named only where the DNA matches it firmly. Some rows have no size entry. The others give once, few or many, or a class for an expanded clone.

J gene | clone size | V gene | D gene | CDR3 protein | CDR3 DNA
TRBJ1-1 | . | TRBV12-3/TRBV12-4 | . | CASSTPPGTEAFF | TGTGCCAGCAGTACTCCCCCCGGGACTGAAGCTTTCTTT
TRBJ1-1 | . | TRBV6-5 | . | CASSYMNTEAFF | TGTGCCAGCTCTTATATGAACACTGAAGCTTTCTTT
TRBJ1-2 | . | TRBV28 | TRBD1 | CASGLTGLYGYTF | TGTGCCAGCGGTCTGACAGGGCTTTATGGCTACACCTTC
TRBJ1-5 | . | TRBV6-5 | TRBD1 | CASSPDRVNQPQHF | TGTGCCAGCAGCCCCGACAGGGTAAATCAGCCCCAGCATTTT
TRBJ2-6 | . | TRBV5-1 | . | CASSLAQGLAGANVLTF | TGCGCCAGCAGCTTGGCGCAGGGACTGGCTGGGGCCAACGTCCTGACTTTC
TRBJ2-2 | . | TRBV30 | . | CAWLSGVAGTGELFF | TGTGCCTGGTTATCAGGGGTCGCAGGCACCGGGGAGCTGTTTTTT
TRBJ1-1 | . | TRBV30 | TRBD1 | CAWSVFGAGGEAFF | TGTGCCTGGAGTGTGTTTGGGGCAGGGGGCGAAGCTTTCTTT
TRBJ2-3 | . | TRBV30 | . | CAWSRVGGSNTQYF | TGTGCCTGGAGCCGGGTTGGCGGGTCAAATACGCAGTATTTT
TRBJ2-7 | . | TRBV10-2 | . | CASSITLRDIRSYEQYF | TGCGCCAGCAGTATAACGCTCCGGGACATTCGCTCCTACGAGCAGTACTTC
TRBJ2-7 | . | TRBV5-6 | . | CASSLSGFIYEQYF | TGTGCCAGCAGCTTGTCGGGGTTTATATACGAGCAGTACTTC
TRBJ1-1 | . | TRBV6-5 | . | CASTVVLNTEAFF | TGTGCCAGCACGGTCGTGTTGAACACTGAAGCTTTCTTT
TRBJ2-7 | . | TRBV5-1 | TRBD2 | CASSLRTGTTLVYEQYF | TGCGCCAGCAGCTTGAGGACGGGGACTACCCTCGTTTACGAGCAGTACTTC
TRBJ2-1 | . | TRBV5-5 | TRBD2 | CASVPSGVYNEQFF | TGTGCCAGCGTCCCTAGCGGGGTCTACAATGAGCAGTTCTTC
TRBJ2-7 | . | TRBV28 | TRBD2 | CASFAGAGEQYF | TGTGCCAGCTTCGCGGGAGCAGGCGAGCAGTACTTC
TRBJ1-2 | . | TRBV3-1/TRBV3-2 | . | CASSQPGGNYGYTF | TGTGCCAGCAGCCAGCCCGGGGGAAACTATGGCTACACCTTC
TRBJ2-1 | . | TRBV25-1 | TRBD1 | CGDRGRISFRTGNEQFF | TGTGGGGACAGGGGGAGGATTTCTTTCCGCACGGGCAATGAGCAGTTCTTC
TRBJ1-1 | . | TRBV20-1 | . | CSAHFRTEAFF | TGCAGTGCCCACTTTCGGACAGAAGCTTTCTTT
TRBJ2-5 | . | TRBV3-1/TRBV3-2 | . | CASSNRDATQYF | TGTGCCAGCAGCAACAGGGATGCGACCCAGTACTTC
TRBJ1-3 | . | TRBV7-9 | . | CASSLALHGAERNTIYF | TGTGCCAGCAGCTTAGCATTGCATGGGGCCGAAAGAAACACCATATATTTT
TRBJ1-6 | few | TRBV4-1 | . | CASSQGPTYRNSPLHF | TGCGCCAGCAGCCAGGGTCCGACATATCGTAATTCACCCCTCCACTTT
TRBJ2-7 | . | TRBV19 | TRBD2 | CASSRGGSIPYEQYF | TGTGCCAGTAGTAGGGGCGGGAGTATTCCCTACGAGCAGTACTTC
TRBJ1-5 | . | TRBV19 | TRBD1 | CASRGQGGQPQHF | TGTGCCAGCCGAGGACAGGGTGGGCAGCCCCAGCATTTT
TRBJ2-7 | . | TRBV6-5 | TRBD1 | CASSSRDSTYEQYF | TGTGCCAGCAGTAGCCGGGACAGCACCTACGAGCAGTACTTC
TRBJ2-7 | . | TRBV10-2 | TRBD2 | CASRRTSDAYEQYF | TGCGCCAGCAGAAGGACTAGCGATGCCTACGAGCAGTACTTC
TRBJ2-7 | . | TRBV9 | . | CASSVALGASQQYF | TGTGCCAGCAGCGTAGCTCTGGGAGCCAGCCAGCAGTACTTC
TRBJ1-5 | . | TRBV30 | . | CAWSVQGSGQPQHF | TGTGCCTGGAGTGTACAGGGAAGCGGTCAGCCCCAGCATTTT
TRBJ1-1 | . | TRBV15 | . | CATSRDLAGNTEAFF | TGTGCCACCAGCAGAGATTTAGCGGGGAACACTGAAGCTTTCTTT
TRBJ2-1 | . | TRBV5-4 | . | CASSWGPGSANEQFF | TGTGCCAGCAGCTGGGGGCCGGGTAGTGCCAATGAGCAGTTCTTC
TRBJ2-1 | . | TRBV6-5 | . | CASSFFRYNEQFF | TGTGCCAGCAGTTTCTTCAGGTACAATGAGCAGTTCTTC
TRBJ2-7 | . | TRBV7-2 | TRBD2 | CASGLTSGFSYEQYF | TGTGCCAGCGGCCTAACTAGCGGATTCTCCTACGAGCAGTACTTC
TRBJ1-2 | . | TRBV27 | . | CASSLSRGTGTYGYTF | TGTGCCAGCAGTTTATCAAGGGGGACCGGAACGTATGGCTACACCTTC
TRBJ1-6 | . | TRBV7-9 | TRBD1 | CASSSGQNSPLHF | TGTGCCAGCAGCTCGGGACAGAATTCACCCCTCCACTTT
TRBJ1-5 | . | TRBV6-5 | TRBD1 | CASSSGTGGLGQPQHF | TGTGCCAGCAGTTCGGGGACAGGAGGTCTTGGGCAGCCCCAGCATTTT
TRBJ2-7 | . | TRBV7-9 | TRBD2 | CASSLGEGIYHEQYF | TGTGCCAGCAGCTTAGGGGAGGGGATCTACCACGAGCAGTACTTC
TRBJ2-2 | . | TRBV5-1 | TRBD2 | CASRSSGGAGTGELFF | TGCGCCAGCAGGTCAAGCGGGGGGGCCGGAACCGGGGAGCTGTTTTTT
TRBJ1-3 | . | TRBV6-5 | . | CASRRSSGNTIYF | TGTGCCAGCAGGCGGTCCTCTGGAAACACCATATATTTT
TRBJ2-7 | . | TRBV9 | TRBD1 | CASSFGQGDYEQYF | TGTGCCAGCAGCTTCGGACAGGGTGACTACGAGCAGTACTTC
TRBJ2-1 | . | TRBV11-2 | TRBD2 | CASSLDGGGGRTYNEQFF | TGTGCCAGCAGCTTAGATGGAGGCGGGGGGAGAACCTACAATGAGCAGTTCTTC
TRBJ1-5 | . | TRBV10-2 | . | CASSEIGGPPGQPQHF | TGCGCCAGCAGTGAAATCGGCGGGCCCCCGGGTCAGCCCCAGCATTTT
TRBJ1-5 | . | TRBV10-3 | . | CAISNTGSNQPQHF | TGTGCCATCAGTAACACAGGGAGTAATCAGCCCCAGCATTTT
TRBJ2-3 | . | TRBV2 | . | CASSEIGGATQYF | TGTGCCAGCAGTGAAATAGGGGGTGCTACGCAGTATTTT
TRBJ2-7 | . | TRBV24-1 | . | CATSDLGQGIDEQYF | TGTGCCACCAGTGATTTGGGGCAGGGGATCGACGAGCAGTACTTC
TRBJ2-2 | . | TRBV6-5 | . | CASTRGTNTGELFF | TGTGCCAGCACCAGAGGGACGAACACCGGGGAGCTGTTTTTT
TRBJ2-7 | . | TRBV30 | . | CAWNPGNIEQYF | TGTGCCTGGAATCCGGGAAACATCGAGCAGTACTTC
TRBJ2-7 | . | TRBV11-2 | . | CASSSRMEGYEQYF | TGTGCCAGCAGCTCCCGGATGGAGGGTTACGAGCAGTACTTC
TRBJ1-1 | . | TRBV6-1 | . | CASSERGARAFF | TGTGCCAGCAGTGAACGGGGGGCTAGAGCTTTCTTT
TRBJ1-1 | few | TRBV5-1 | . | CASSRTAATNTEAFF | TGCGCCAGCAGCAGGACAGCTGCCACGAACACTGAAGCTTTCTTT
TRBJ1-6 | . | TRBV6-5 | TRBD1 | CASSYSTTGGDSPLHF | TGTGCCAGCAGTTACTCAACGACAGGGGGCGATTCACCCCTCCACTTT
TRBJ1-1 | few | TRBV19 | . | CASSTRGGDTEAFF | TGTGCCAGTAGTACCAGGGGAGGGGACACTGAAGCTTTCTTT